This TCR beta chain comes out of a study of blood T cell repertoires in COVID-19 (dated by TCRdb to about 2020). A note on the overall study: The collaborator samples originated in the United States, Italy and Spain and spanned the acute and convalescent phases of COVID-19. The samples were drawn from two sources: the first 160 participants of the ongoing ImmuneRACE study, and 1,000 to 1,500 subjects contributed by 6 global collaborators. The dataset comprised deeply sampled blood TCRbeta repertoires from subjects exposed to, actively infected with, or recovered from COVID-19. The repertoires were made available in a free public database intended to serve as a resource for research on the immune response to SARS-CoV-2. Where HLA class I and class II types were available, the types were taken from metadata supplied by the sample provider, not from assay-based typing. The prospective study material was composed of cDNA or gDNA derived from T cells, B-cell-depleted T cells, or PBMCs. Nearly every sample came with metadata listing a de-identified subject ID, COVID-19 status, age in years and sex.

The paper as a whole reports these results and caveats: The quantity of clinical and demographic metadata differed by source and by participant and was supplied without curation.

The germline V gene yields SGHTA for CDR1 and FQGTGA for CDR2. The CDR3 covers 14 residues, taking in both the cysteine and the phenylalanine. Left in the record is the CDR3 DNA by itself, 42 bases read in frame from the first base. Trimming removed 1 base from V and 1 base from J, leaving 7 bases between the germline ends. Collaborating institutions collected whole blood in K2EDTA tubes following their own protocols. For TCRbeta analysis, collaborators shipped samples in one of three forms: frozen whole blood, isolated PBMCs, or DNA extracted from either of those sample types. TCRbeta CDR3 regions were amplified from genomic DNA using the immunoSEQ Assay, a bias-controlled multiplex PCR. As for the authors' bioinformatics: The number of nucleated cells in each sample was estimated from the amplification of reference gene primers within the assay. To quantify the absolute abundance of each unique TCRbeta CDR3 rearrangement, sequence reads were collapsed and filtered. For each sample, productive Simpson clonality was calculated by taking the square root of Simpson's diversity index across productive rearrangements. TCRdb mirrors the immuneACCESS table, restricted to in-frame sequences. Some clones are absent from its copies; in checked studies, under half trace to an unresolved V gene, and the reason for the others is unknown. The V and J calls and the clone size are those of that table, but D and trimming were determined from the DNA. The sample table shows tens of thousands of clones, and about 87% are seen once. The ten biggest clones cover 11% of the sample.

Details on this clone: Its binding antigen is unknown. No much larger clonotype is one base removed from it; base qualities were not supplied.

This receptor was obtained from a man older than 75 with acute or convalescent COVID-19. This chain is built from TRBV7-3 and TRBJ1-1; the D segment could be TRBD1, given 5 matching bases. The sequenced sample was peripheral blood. The CDR3 amino acid sequence is: CASSLIGANTEAFF. The nucleotides read TGTGCCAGCAGCTTAATAGGGGCGAACACTGAAGCTTTCTTT.